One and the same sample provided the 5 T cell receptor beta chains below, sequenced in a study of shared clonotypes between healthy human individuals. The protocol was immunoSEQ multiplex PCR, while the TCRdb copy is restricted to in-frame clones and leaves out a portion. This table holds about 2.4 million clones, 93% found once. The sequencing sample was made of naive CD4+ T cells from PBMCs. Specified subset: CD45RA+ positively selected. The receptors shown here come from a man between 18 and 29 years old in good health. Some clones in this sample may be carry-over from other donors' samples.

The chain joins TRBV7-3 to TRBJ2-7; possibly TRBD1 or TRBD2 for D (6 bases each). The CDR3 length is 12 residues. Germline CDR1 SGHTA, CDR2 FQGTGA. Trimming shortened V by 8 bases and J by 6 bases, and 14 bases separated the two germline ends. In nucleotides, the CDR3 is TGTGCCAGCCCGACGGAGGGGGGCGAGCAGTACTTC. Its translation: CASPTEGGEQYF.

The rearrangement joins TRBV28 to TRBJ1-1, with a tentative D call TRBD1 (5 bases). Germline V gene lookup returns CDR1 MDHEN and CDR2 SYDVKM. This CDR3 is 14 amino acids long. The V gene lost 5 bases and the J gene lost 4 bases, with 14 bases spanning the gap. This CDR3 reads CASSAGQGSTEAFF. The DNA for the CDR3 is TGTGCCAGCAGTGCGGGGCAGGGTAGCACTGAAGCTTTCTTT.

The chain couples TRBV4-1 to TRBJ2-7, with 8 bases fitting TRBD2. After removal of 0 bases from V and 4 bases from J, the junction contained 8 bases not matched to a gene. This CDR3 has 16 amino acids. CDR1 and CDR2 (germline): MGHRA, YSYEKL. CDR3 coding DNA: TGCGCCAGCAGCCAAGATCTCCGGGAGGGCCTTTACGAGCAGTACTTC. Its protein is CASSQDLREGLYEQYF.

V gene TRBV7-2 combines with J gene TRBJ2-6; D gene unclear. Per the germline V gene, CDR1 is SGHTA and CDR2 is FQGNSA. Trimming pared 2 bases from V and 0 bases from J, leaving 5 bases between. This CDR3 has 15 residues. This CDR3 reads CASSLWYSGANVLTF. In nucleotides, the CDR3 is TGTGCCAGCAGCTTATGGTACTCTGGGGCCAACGTCCTGACTTTC.

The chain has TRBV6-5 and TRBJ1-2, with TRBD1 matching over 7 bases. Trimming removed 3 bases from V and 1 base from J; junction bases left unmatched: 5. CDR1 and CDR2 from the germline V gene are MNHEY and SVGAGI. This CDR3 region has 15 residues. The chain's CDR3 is CASSYRDRLNYGYTF. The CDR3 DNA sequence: TGTGCCAGCAGTTATCGGGACAGACTTAACTATGGCTACACCTTC.